This T cell receptor (beta chain) was retrieved from a study of T cells in women clearing cervical HPV infection. Study results and caveats: Controls had more TRBV6-7 (approximately 0.15%) than cases (roughly 0.11%).

Generated by immunoSEQ multiplex PCR, the TCRdb table keeps only in-frame clones and is missing some. The sample holds about 20,000 clones. The CDR3 is 14 residues long. V lost 6 bases and J lost 2; bases outside the gene matches: 2. The V gene's germline CDR1 is DFQATT and CDR2 SNEGSKA (reference sequence). A note on this clone: Its antigen is as yet unknown. The read halts 3 residues ahead of the CDR3 end, with the missing end drawn from the germline J gene. In the same sample, other DNA sequences code for this CDR3.

The V and J genes are TRBV20-1 and TRBJ1-5, with 12 bases matching TRBD1. The origin of this receptor is a woman aged 18 to 75 with a cervical HPV16 infection that either progressed to CIN3+ or cleared (not recorded which). Sample: blood buffy coat. The CDR3 region is CSARDRGRNQPQHF. The sequenced part of the CDR3 DNA is TGCAGTGCGAGGGACAGGGGGCGCAATCAGCCC.